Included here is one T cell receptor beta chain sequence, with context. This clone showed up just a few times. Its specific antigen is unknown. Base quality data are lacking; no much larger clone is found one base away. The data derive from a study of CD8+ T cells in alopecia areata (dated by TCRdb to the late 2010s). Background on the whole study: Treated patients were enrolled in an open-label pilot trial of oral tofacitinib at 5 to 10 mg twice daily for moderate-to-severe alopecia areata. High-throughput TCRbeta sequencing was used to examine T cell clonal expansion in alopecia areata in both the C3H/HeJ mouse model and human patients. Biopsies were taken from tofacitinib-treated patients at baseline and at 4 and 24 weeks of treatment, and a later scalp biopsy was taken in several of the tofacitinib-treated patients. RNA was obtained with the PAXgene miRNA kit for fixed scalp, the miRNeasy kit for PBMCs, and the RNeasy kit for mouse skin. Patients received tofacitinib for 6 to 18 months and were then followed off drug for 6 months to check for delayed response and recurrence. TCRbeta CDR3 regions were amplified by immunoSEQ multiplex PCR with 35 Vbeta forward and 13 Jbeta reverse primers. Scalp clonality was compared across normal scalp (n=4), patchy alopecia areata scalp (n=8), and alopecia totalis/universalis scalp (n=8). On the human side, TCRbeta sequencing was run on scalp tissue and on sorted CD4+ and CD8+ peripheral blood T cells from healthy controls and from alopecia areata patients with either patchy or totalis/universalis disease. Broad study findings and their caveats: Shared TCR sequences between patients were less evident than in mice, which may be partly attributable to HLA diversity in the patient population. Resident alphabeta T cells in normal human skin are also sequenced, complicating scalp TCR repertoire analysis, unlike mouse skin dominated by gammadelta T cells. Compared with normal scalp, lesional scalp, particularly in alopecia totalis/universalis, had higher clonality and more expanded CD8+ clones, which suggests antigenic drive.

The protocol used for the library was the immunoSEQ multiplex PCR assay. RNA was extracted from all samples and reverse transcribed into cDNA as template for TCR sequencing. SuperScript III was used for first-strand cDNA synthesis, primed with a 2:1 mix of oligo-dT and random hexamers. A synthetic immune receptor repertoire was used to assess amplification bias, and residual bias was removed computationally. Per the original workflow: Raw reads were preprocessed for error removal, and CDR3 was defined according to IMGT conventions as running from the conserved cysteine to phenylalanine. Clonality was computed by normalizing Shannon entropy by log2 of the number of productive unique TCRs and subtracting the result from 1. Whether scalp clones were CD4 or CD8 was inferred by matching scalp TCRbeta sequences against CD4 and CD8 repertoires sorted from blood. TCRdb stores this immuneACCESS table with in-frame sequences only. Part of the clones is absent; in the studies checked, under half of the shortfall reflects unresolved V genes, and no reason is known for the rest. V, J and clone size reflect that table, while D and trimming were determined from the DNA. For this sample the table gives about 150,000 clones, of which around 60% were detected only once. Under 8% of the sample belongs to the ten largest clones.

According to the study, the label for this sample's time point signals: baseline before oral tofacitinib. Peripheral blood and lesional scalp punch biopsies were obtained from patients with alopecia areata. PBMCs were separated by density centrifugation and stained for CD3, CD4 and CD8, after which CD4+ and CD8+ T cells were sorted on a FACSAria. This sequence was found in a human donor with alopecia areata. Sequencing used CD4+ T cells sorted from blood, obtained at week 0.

The CDR3 is CASSYALVSYEQYF. The DNA sequence is TGTGCCAGCAGCTACGCACTAGTTTCCTACGAGCAGTACTTC. The rearranged segments are TRBV13 and TRBJ2-7; tentative D gene TRBD2, with 5 bases matching. CDR1 is given as PRHDT and CDR2 as FYEKMQ, both from the germline V gene (reference sequence). Taken from cysteine to phenylalanine, the CDR3 has 14 residues. Kept here is only the CDR3 DNA, which spans 42 bases and is read in frame from base 1. V and J are truncated by 4 bases and 1 base respectively, leaving an intervening sequence of 11 bases.